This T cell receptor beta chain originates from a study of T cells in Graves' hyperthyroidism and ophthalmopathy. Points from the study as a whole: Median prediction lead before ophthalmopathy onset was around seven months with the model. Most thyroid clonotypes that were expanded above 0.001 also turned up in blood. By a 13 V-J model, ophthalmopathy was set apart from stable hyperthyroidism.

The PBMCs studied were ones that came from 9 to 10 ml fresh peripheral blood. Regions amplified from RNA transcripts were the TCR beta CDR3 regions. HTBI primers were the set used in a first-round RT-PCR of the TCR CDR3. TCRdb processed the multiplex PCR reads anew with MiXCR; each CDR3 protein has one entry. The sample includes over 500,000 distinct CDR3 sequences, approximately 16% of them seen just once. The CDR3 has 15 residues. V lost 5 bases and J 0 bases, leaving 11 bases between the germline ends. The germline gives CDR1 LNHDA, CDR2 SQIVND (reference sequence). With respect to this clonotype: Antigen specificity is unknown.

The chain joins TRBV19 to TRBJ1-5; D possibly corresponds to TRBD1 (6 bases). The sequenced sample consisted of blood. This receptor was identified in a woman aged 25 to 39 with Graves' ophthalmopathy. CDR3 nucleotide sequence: TGTGCCAGTAGTTTCAGGGGTTATAGCAATCAGCCCCAGCATTTT. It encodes CASSFRGYSNQPQHF.